This TCR beta chain is drawn from a study of blood T cell repertoires in COVID-19. The CDR3 is 14 amino acids. J was trimmed by 4 bases and V by 6 bases; bases with no gene match: 5. Germline V gene data show CDR1 as LNHNV and CDR2 as YYDKDF (reference sequence). Method: immunoSEQ multiplex PCR; TCRdb's copy keeps in-frame clones and lacks some. The data hold some 90,000 clones, with around three quarters observed a single time. Sequenced: peripheral blood. The chain joins TRBV15 to TRBJ1-5; 8 nucleotides line up with TRBD1. The sequence was collected from a woman aged 70-85 years with acute or convalescent COVID-19. The CDR3 protein is CATRPRDRNQPQHF. In DNA form, the CDR3 reads TGTGCCACCAGACCCCGGGACAGGAATCAGCCCCAGCATTTT.